The 18 T cell receptor beta chains below all came from one sample that was sequenced in a study of shared clonotypes between healthy human individuals. TCRdb's table, derived via immunoSEQ multiplex PCR, lists solely in-frame clones and lacks some. The table includes under 2,500,000 clones, approximately 96% detected once. The source material was naive CD4+ T cells sorted from blood. Stated subset: CD45RA+ positively selected. The receptor set was obtained from a man between 18 and 35 years old in good health.

Points on this clone: This specimen includes other DNA sequences encoding the same CDR3. The V gene is TRBV7-9, the J gene TRBJ1-1; D gene unclear. This CDR3 contains 14 residues. CDR1 is SEHNR and CDR2 is FQNEAQ in the germline V gene (reference sequence). V dropped 3 bases and J dropped 2 bases, with 10 bases sitting between them. The CDR3 bases are TGTGCCAGCAGCTTTGGTGGTGTCAACACTGAAGCTTTCTTT. Translating it yields CASSFGGVNTEAFF.

The rearrangement uses TRBV28 and TRBJ2-1, with D perhaps TRBD1 or TRBD2 (5 bases each). V lost 8 bases and J 0 bases, leaving 14 bases between the germline ends. The CDR3 totals 15 residues. Looked up from germline, CDR1 is MDHEN and CDR2 is SYDVKM. In DNA, the CDR3 is TGTGCCAGCGGCTCCGGGGCCAGCTCCTACAATGAGCAGTTCTTC. Translation gives CASGSGASSYNEQFF.

The chain employs TRBV19 and TRBJ2-7; 8 bases agree with TRBD1. V was pared by 3 bases and J by 3 bases, with 7 bases of the junction left unmatched. This CDR3 contains 15 residues. Per the germline V gene, CDR1 is LNHDA and CDR2 is SQIVND (reference sequence). This CDR3 reads CASSILAGQGYEQYF. The DNA for the CDR3 is TGTGCCAGTAGTATTCTAGCCGGACAGGGCTACGAGCAGTACTTC.

The chain recombines TRBV6-5 with TRBJ2-3, with D tentatively TRBD2 (6 bases). V dropped 6 bases and J dropped 6 bases, with 10 bases sitting between them. This CDR3 has 12 residues. Germline-derived CDR1 and CDR2 are MNHEY and SVGAGI. CDR3 sequence reads: CASRDYSDTQYF. Written as DNA, the CDR3 is TGTGCCAGCAGGGACTATTCCGATACGCAGTATTTT.

The chain joins TRBV30 to TRBJ1-3, with D unclear. In germline, CDR1 is GTSNPN, CDR2 SVGIG (reference sequence). Trimming shortened V by 0 bases and J by 9 bases, and 9 bases separated the two germline ends. This CDR3 comprises 12 residues. As DNA, the CDR3 is TGTGCCTGGAGTGTTCGGGAAGGCACCATATATTTT. This gives the protein CAWSVREGTIYF. Full variable domain (outside the CDR3, taken from reference TRBV30 and TRBJ1-3): SQTIHQWPATLVQPVGSPLSLECTVEGTSNPNLYWYRQAAGRGLQLLFYSVGIGQISSEVPQNLSASRPQDRQFILSSKKLLLSDSGFYLCAWSVREGTIYFGEGSWLTVV.

As for this clone: This sample includes further DNA sequences coding for the same CDR3. The chain has TRBV19 and TRBJ1-5; D not resolved. Germline V gene sequence: CDR1 LNHDA, CDR2 SQIVND (reference sequence). With 6 bases removed from V and 2 bases from J, the gap between germline ends came to 5 bases. This CDR3 contains 12 residues. The CDR3 nucleotides are TGTGCCAGTAGCCAAGGCAATCAGCCCCAGCATTTT. Its translation is CASSQGNQPQHF.

V gene TRBV6-6 combines with J gene TRBJ1-5; maybe TRBD1 (5 bases). The ends were cut back, 7 bases at V and 3 bases at J, with 16 bases in the middle. The germline V gene has CDR1 MNHNY and CDR2 SVGAGI (reference sequence). The CDR3 runs 15 residues. The CDR3 DNA sequence: TGTGCCAGCACCAAGGCGGGGGTTTACAATCAGCCCCAGCATTTT. Translating gives CASTKAGVYNQPQHF.

The chain employs TRBV4-3 and TRBJ1-2, with TRBD1 as a possible D gene (5 bases). Germline lookup yields CDR1 LGHNA and CDR2 YSLEER. The V end was cut by 1 base, the J end by 3 bases, with 9 bases between. The CDR3 runs to 14 residues. The DNA for the CDR3 is TGCGCCAGCAGCCAAGCCCGGGACTACTATGGCTACACCTTC. Translating it yields CASSQARDYYGYTF.

The rearrangement links TRBV15 to TRBJ2-5; D not resolved. Per germline, CDR1 LNHNV and CDR2 YYDKDF (reference sequence). This CDR3 is built from 14 residues. Trimming shortened V by 1 base and J by 4 bases, and 10 bases separated the two germline ends. CDR3 residues: CATSRVVPRETQYF. For the CDR3, the DNA is TGTGCCACCAGCAGAGTGGTCCCGAGAGAGACCCAGTACTTC.

This chain joins TRBV15 and TRBJ2-2, with a possible D match to TRBD1 (5 bases). The CDR3 is 13 residues long. Germline loops: CDR1 LNHNV, CDR2 YYDKDF (reference sequence). Trimming pared 5 bases from V and 7 bases from J, leaving 11 bases between. For the CDR3, the DNA is TGTGCCACCAGCCGAACGACAGTCGGGGAGCTGTTTTTT. This encodes CATSRTTVGELFF.

The chain uses TRBV27 and TRBJ2-7; 8 bases align to TRBD2. CDR1 and CDR2 from the germline V gene are MNHEY and SMNVEV (reference sequence). The V segment lost 9 bases and the J segment 4 bases; nucleotides outside the gene matches: 11. CDR3 length: 14 residues. The CDR3 coding sequence is TGTGCCAGTAAGACGAGCGGGGGACGATACGAGCAGTACTTC. Translated, it gives CASKTSGGRYEQYF.

The chain has TRBV5-4 and TRBJ2-7, with TRBD2 as a possible D gene (5 bases). Germline CDR1 reads SGHNT; CDR2 reads YYREEE (reference sequence). The V gene lost 2 bases and the J gene lost 2 bases, with 14 bases spanning the gap. The CDR3 loop spans 15 amino acids. DNA for the CDR3: TGTGCCAGCAGCTTAGTAGGCGGGCCTACCTACGAGCAGTACTTC. It encodes CASSLVGGPTYEQYF.

This chain joins TRBV2 and TRBJ2-4; 8 nucleotides align to TRBD1. J was trimmed by 5 bases and V by 3 bases; bases with no gene match: 6. CDR3 length: 15 amino acids. Germline lookup yields CDR1 SNHLY and CDR2 FYNNEI. CDR3 coding DNA: TGTGCCAGCAGTGATGGTACAGGGGGGCAAAACATTCAGTACTTC. It encodes CASSDGTGGQNIQYF.

This chain uses TRBV10-1 with TRBJ2-1; D is undetermined. This CDR3 is built from 14 residues. Germline CDR1 reads WNHNN; CDR2 reads SYGVQD (reference sequence). The germline V and J ends were trimmed by 5 bases and 12 bases, with 20 bases remaining between them. CDR3 residues: CASSSEALEYGQFF. The CDR3 nucleotides are TGCGCCAGCAGTTCCGAGGCCCTGGAATATGGGCAGTTCTTC.

J is TRBJ2-2 and V is TRBV2; D not certain. Trimming shortened V by 7 bases and J by 6 bases, and 6 bases separated the two germline ends. The CDR3 runs to 11 residues. Germline V gene lookup returns CDR1 SNHLY and CDR2 FYNNEI. The CDR3 region is CASKVSGELFF. CDR3 in DNA: TGTGCCAGCAAAGTATCCGGGGAGCTGTTTTTT. The full variable domain, completed using reference TRBV2 and TRBJ2-2, is EPEVTQTPSHQVTQMGQEVILRCVPISNHLYFYWYRQILGQKVEFLVSFYNNEISEKSEIFDDQFSVERPDGSNFTLKIRSTKLEDSAMYFCASKVSGELFFGEGSRLTVL.

The rearrangement links TRBV5-1 to TRBJ2-1, with D uncertain. The V gene's germline CDR1 is SGHRS and CDR2 YFSETQ. V was cut by 1 base and J by 6 bases, with 2 bases left in between. The CDR3 sequence is 11 residues long. CDR3 residues: CASSLINEQFF. CDR3 bases: TGCGCCAGCAGCTTGATCAATGAGCAGTTCTTC.

This sequence joins TRBV6-5 and TRBJ2-3; D uncertain. This CDR3 has 14 amino acids. V gave up 5 bases and J gave up 0 bases, with 9 bases separating them. Germline-derived CDR1 and CDR2 are MNHEY and SVGAGI. For the CDR3, the DNA is TGTGCCAGCAGTACGCGACGAAGCACAGATACGCAGTATTTT. It codes for CASSTRRSTDTQYF.

This chain connects TRBV5-1 to TRBJ2-5; 7 nucleotides align to TRBD1. Trimming at V came to 0 bases and at J to 4 bases, leaving 6 bases not matched to a gene. This CDR3 spans 15 amino acids. Germline V gene lookup returns CDR1 SGHRS and CDR2 YFSETQ. Here the CDR3 reads CASSLVTGWTETQYF. CDR3 nucleotide sequence: TGCGCCAGCAGCTTGGTGACAGGGTGGACAGAGACCCAGTACTTC.